These 8 T cell receptor beta chains were all obtained from the same sample, sequenced in a study of shared T cell receptors in the human thymus (TCRdb year 2021). Library preparation employed the immunoSEQ multiplex PCR assay. Drawn from immuneACCESS, this table holds only the in-frame rearrangements with V and J called that TCRdb kept. Clones are partly lost; checked studies trace under half to an unresolved V gene and leave the rest unexplained. Recorded for this sample are approximately 400,000 clones; roughly 94% of them occurred a single time. Around 0.018% of the sample belongs to the ten largest clones. The sequenced sample was thymocytes. The source is a human donor.

V is TRBV4-1 and J is TRBJ2-5; 8 bases line up with TRBD1. V dropped 4 bases and J dropped 6; count of bases not matched to a gene: 16. This CDR3 is 17 amino acids long. Germline V gene data show CDR1 as MGHRA and CDR2 as YSYEKL. CDR3 nucleotide sequence: TGCGCCAGCAGCCCCATATGGCAGGACAGGGTGGCCAAGACCCAGTACTTC. This translates into CASSPIWQDRVAKTQYF.

This chain connects TRBV27 to TRBJ2-6; D gene ambiguous. The CDR3 contains 16 residues. Trimming pared 3 bases from V and 0 bases from J, leaving 9 bases between. CDR1 and CDR2 from the germline V gene are MNHEY and SMNVEV (reference sequence). The CDR3 protein is CASSFGLSSGANVLTF. The CDR3 bases are TGTGCCAGCAGTTTTGGCCTAAGCTCTGGGGCCAACGTCCTGACTTTC.

The chain has TRBV19 and TRBJ2-5; perhaps TRBD2 as D (5 bases). Trimming pared 5 bases from V and 3 bases from J, leaving 16 bases between. The CDR3 has 15 amino acids. Germline-derived CDR1 and CDR2 are LNHDA and SQIVND (reference sequence). The CDR3 here is CASSGDGMREETQYF. The CDR3, as DNA: TGTGCCAGTAGTGGAGACGGGATGAGGGAAGAGACCCAGTACTTC.

The chain links TRBV28 to TRBJ2-2; TRBD1 might be the D (6 bases). Trimming took off 2 bases at V and 0 bases at J, with 16 bases between the two ends. The CDR3 totals 18 residues. Germline CDR1 and CDR2: MDHEN and SYDVKM. In nucleotides, the CDR3 is TGTGCCAGCAGTTTAAAATTCTCAGGGGTAGCGAACACCGGGGAGCTGTTTTTT. Its translation: CASSLKFSGVANTGELFF.

The genes are TRBV5-1 and TRBJ2-7; the match to TRBD1 covers 8 bases. This CDR3 spans 14 amino acids. J was trimmed by 3 bases and V by 8 bases; bases with no gene match: 10. In germline, CDR1 is SGHRS, CDR2 YFSETQ. DNA for the CDR3: TGCGCCAGTAAGCCGGGACAGGAGTTCTACGAGCAGTACTTC. Its translation is CASKPGQEFYEQYF.

This sequence joins TRBV7-3 and TRBJ2-3; possible D gene TRBD2, 5 bases. Trimming pared 5 bases from V and 1 base from J, leaving 19 bases between. CDR1 and CDR2 from the germline V gene are SGHTA and FQGTGA. This CDR3 has 17 residues. The CDR3 here is CASSQTTGLRGTDTQYF. The CDR3 DNA reads TGTGCCAGCAGCCAGACAACGGGTCTGAGGGGCACAGATACGCAGTATTTT. The full variable domain, with the rest looked up from reference TRBV7-3 and TRBJ2-3, is GAGVSQTPSNKVTEKGKYVELRCDPISGHTALYWYRQSLGQGPEFLIYFQGTGAADDSGLPNDRFFAVRPEGSVSTLKIQRTERGDSAVYLCASSQTTGLRGTDTQYFGPGTRLTVL.

This clone has just one count. The V gene is TRBV13, the J gene TRBJ2-5; 11 bases are shared with TRBD2. The DNA matches TRBJ2-7 better at its end, which makes the J call doubtful. Germline assignment: CDR1 PRHDT and CDR2 FYEKMQ (reference sequence). This CDR3 has 14 residues. This CDR3 reads CASTPGTSGYEQYF. In nucleotides, the CDR3 is TGTGCCAGCACCCCTGGGACTAGCGGCTACGAGCAGTACTTC.

This clone was recorded once. This sequence joins TRBV27 and TRBJ2-1, with D perhaps TRBD1 (6 bases). Trimming took off 0 bases at V and 3 bases at J, with 18 bases between the two ends. The CDR3 is 18 residues long. Germline CDR1 is MNHEY and CDR2 is SMNVEV (reference sequence). The CDR3 region is CASSLSPRAGVNYNEQFF. For the CDR3, the DNA is TGTGCCAGCAGTTTATCCCCAAGGGCAGGGGTTAACTACAATGAGCAGTTCTTC.